The 12 T cell receptor beta chains given below trace back to one sample, sequenced in a study of cytomegalovirus exposure and HLA in healthy donors (dated by TCRdb to 2016 to 2017). The library was generated by the immunoSEQ multiplex PCR assay. TCRdb limited this immuneACCESS table to in-frame rearrangements with V and J called. A share of clones is missing; checked studies link under half to unresolved V genes, and the rest is unexplained. This sample has 95,000 to 150,000 clones in its table, and approximately 90% of those were observed once. Of the sample, roughly 2% is held by the ten largest clones. The sample consisted of PBMCs. Every receptor here comes from a woman in her late teens or twenties in good health and CMV-seronegative.

The gene calls are TRBV6-5 and TRBJ1-4; TRBD1 matches 8 bases. Germline-derived CDR1 and CDR2 are MNHEY and SVGAGI. The CDR3 length is 16 residues. V lost 4 bases and J lost 8; bases outside the gene matches: 12. The CDR3 DNA follows: TGTGCCAGCAGTTCGGACAGGGTTCCGTCGGGGGAAAAACTGTTTTTT. As protein: CASSSDRVPSGEKLFF.

The rearrangement links TRBV6-1 to TRBJ1-1; D not certain. Germline V gives CDR1 MNHNS, CDR2 SASEGT. V was cut by 4 bases and J by 1 base, with 7 bases left in between. This CDR3 spans 13 amino acids. As DNA, the CDR3 is TGTGCCAGCAGTGTTCAGAAGAACACTGAAGCTTTCTTT. Amino acids: CASSVQKNTEAFF.

This rearrangement joins TRBV7-6 to TRBJ2-7; 9 bases line up with TRBD1. The CDR3 totals 15 residues. Germline loops: CDR1 SGHVS, CDR2 FNYEAQ. J was trimmed by 6 bases and V by 1 base; bases with no gene match: 7. The CDR3: CASSLDGTGRREQYF. CDR3 nucleotides: TGTGCCAGCAGCTTAGATGGGACAGGGAGGCGCGAGCAGTACTTC.

The chain couples TRBV6-1 to TRBJ1-5; the match to TRBD1 covers 8 bases. Germline V gives CDR1 MNHNS, CDR2 SASEGT. The CDR3 spans 15 residues. V shed 7 bases, J shed 4 bases, and the junction held 9 bases outside the gene matches. Here the CDR3 reads CASTPTGDGNQPQHF. CDR3 DNA: TGTGCCAGCACCCCGACAGGGGACGGAAATCAGCCCCAGCATTTT.

The CDR3 sequence is CARSWQGPQPQHF. The CDR3 DNA reads TGTGCCAGAAGCTGGCAGGGTCCCCAGCCCCAGCATTTT. This chain uses TRBV5-3 with TRBJ1-5, with TRBD1 as a possible D gene (5 bases). TRBV5-3 is an open reading frame whose function is uncertain. The CDR3 length is 13 residues. The V end lost 3 bases, the J end lost 7 bases, and 11 bases lay between the germline ends.

V usage is TRBV6-5 and J usage is TRBJ1-2; D gene ambiguous. The CDR3 covers 14 residues. With 0 bases removed from V and 1 base from J, the gap between germline ends came to 6 bases. CDR1 and CDR2 (germline): MNHEY, SVGAGI. The CDR3 region has the DNA TGTGCCAGCAGTTACTCGACGGGTAACTATGGCTACACCTTC. It translates to CASSYSTGNYGYTF.

The chain links TRBV27 to TRBJ1-4; no reliable D call. Germline V lookup: CDR1 MNHEY, CDR2 SMNVEV (reference sequence). The ends were cut back, 5 bases at V and 12 bases at J, with 25 bases in the middle. CDR3 length: 16 residues. CDR3 DNA: TGTGCCAGCAGTCGTACCCCCAGGAATCCAATGCCGGAACTGTTTTTT. Its translation: CASSRTPRNPMPELFF.

The chain couples TRBV5-1 to TRBJ2-5; TRBD2 might be the D (5 bases). The germline V gene has CDR1 SGHRS and CDR2 YFSETQ. V shed 0 bases and J shed 0 bases, with 9 bases lying between them. The CDR3 consists of 15 residues. The CDR3 DNA sequence: TGCGCCAGCAGCTTGGGAACTAGGGACCAAGAGACCCAGTACTTC. This encodes CASSLGTRDQETQYF.

Written as DNA, the CDR3 is TGTGCCAGCAGTTTAATACTACCGGGACTAGCGGGAGGGCCGAACACCGGGGAGCTGTTTTTT. Its translation: CASSLILPGLAGGPNTGELFF. This chain links TRBV28 with TRBJ2-2; TRBD2 matches at 16 bases. CDR1 is MDHEN and CDR2 is SYDVKM in the germline V gene. V trimming: 2 bases; J trimming: 0 bases; junction bases outside the gene matches: 9. CDR3 size: 21 residues.

This clone came up once. The chain has TRBV11-1 and TRBJ2-1; weak D call: TRBD2 (5 bases). Per the germline V gene, CDR1 is SGHAT and CDR2 is FQDESV (reference sequence). V lost 0 bases to trimming and J lost 4 bases, with 13 bases between them. CDR3 length: 16 residues. CDR3 nucleotides: TGTGCCAGCAGCTTAGCGGCGGGTCCTCCGTACAATGAGCAGTTCTTC. This sequence encodes CASSLAAGPPYNEQFF.

This clone was seen just once. V is TRBV29-1 and J is TRBJ2-7; perhaps TRBD1 as D (5 bases). Germline CDR1 is SQVTM and CDR2 is ANQGSEA. The V and J ends lost 6 bases and 2 bases respectively, with 20 bases between them. There are 15 residues in the CDR3. The chain's CDR3 is CSVGARQNNPYEQYF. The CDR3 region has the DNA TGCAGCGTCGGCGCGAGACAGAATAATCCCTACGAGCAGTACTTC.

The V call is TRBV27, the J call TRBJ2-7, with TRBD1 matching 9 bases. The CDR3 is made up of 14 amino acids. Germline CDR1 and CDR2: MNHEY and SMNVEV (reference sequence). Trimming removed 5 bases from V and 6 bases from J; junction bases left unmatched: 8. The CDR3 reads CASSQQGAIGEQYF. The CDR3, as DNA: TGTGCCAGCAGTCAACAGGGGGCTATCGGCGAGCAGTACTTC.